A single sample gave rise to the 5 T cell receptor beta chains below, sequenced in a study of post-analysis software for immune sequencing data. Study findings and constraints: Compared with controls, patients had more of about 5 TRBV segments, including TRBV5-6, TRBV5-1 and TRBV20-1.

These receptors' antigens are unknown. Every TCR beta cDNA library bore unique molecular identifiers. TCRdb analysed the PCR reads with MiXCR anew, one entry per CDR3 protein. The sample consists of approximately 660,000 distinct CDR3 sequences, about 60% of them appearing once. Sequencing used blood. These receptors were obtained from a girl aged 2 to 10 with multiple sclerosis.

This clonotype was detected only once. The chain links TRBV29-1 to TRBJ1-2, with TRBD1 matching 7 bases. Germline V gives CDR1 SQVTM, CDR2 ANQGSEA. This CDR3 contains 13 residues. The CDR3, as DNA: TGCAACGTAGACAGGGAAGTTGACTATGGCTACACCTTC. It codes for CNVDREVDYGYTF.

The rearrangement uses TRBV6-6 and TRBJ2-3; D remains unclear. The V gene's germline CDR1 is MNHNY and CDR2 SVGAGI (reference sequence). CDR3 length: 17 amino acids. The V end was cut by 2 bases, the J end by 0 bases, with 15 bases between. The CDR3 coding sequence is TGTGCCAGCAGTTACGGGCGGATTCCCCTGAGCACAGATACGCAGTATTTT. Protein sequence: CASSYGRIPLSTDTQYF.

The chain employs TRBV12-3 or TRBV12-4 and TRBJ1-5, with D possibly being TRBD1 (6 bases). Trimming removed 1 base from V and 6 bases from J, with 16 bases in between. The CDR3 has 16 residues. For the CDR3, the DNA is TGTGCCAGCAGTTTAGTACAGGGTAATGTGGCTCAGCCCCAGCATTTT. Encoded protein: CASSLVQGNVAQPQHF.

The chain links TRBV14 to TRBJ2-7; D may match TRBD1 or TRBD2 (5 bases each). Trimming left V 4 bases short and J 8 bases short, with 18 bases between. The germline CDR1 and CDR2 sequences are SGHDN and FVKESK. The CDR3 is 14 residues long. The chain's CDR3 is CASSRTGTDFKQYF. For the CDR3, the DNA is TGTGCCAGCAGCCGAACCGGGACCGACTTTAAGCAGTACTTC.

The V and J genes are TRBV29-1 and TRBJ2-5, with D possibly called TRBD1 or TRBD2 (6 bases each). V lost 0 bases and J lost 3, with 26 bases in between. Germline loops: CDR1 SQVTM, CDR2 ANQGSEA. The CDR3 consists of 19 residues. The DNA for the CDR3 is TGCAGCGTTGAAGATGGAGAGTTGGTGGGGGGCGGAGGGAAAGAGACCCAGTACTTC. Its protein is CSVEDGELVGGGGKETQYF. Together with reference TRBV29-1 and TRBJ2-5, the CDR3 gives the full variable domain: SAVISQKPSRDICQRGTSLTIQCQVDSQVTMMFWYRQQPGQSLTLIATANQGSEATYESGFVIDKFPISRPNLTFSTLTVSNMSPEDSSIYLCSVEDGELVGGGGKETQYFGPGTRLLVL.